The T cell receptor beta chain under discussion was sequenced for a study of blood T cell repertoires in COVID-19. At the level of the study: Acute and convalescent COVID-19 samples came from the United States, Italy and Spain. T cells, B-cell-depleted T cells, or PBMCs provided the cDNA or gDNA that served as material.

Per the study methods: Amplified reference gene primers provided the basis for estimating nucleated cell counts. The data were produced by immunoSEQ multiplex PCR, yet TCRdb's version contains in-frame clones alone and is incomplete. That table furnishes V, J and clone size, whereas the DNA furnished D and trimming. Of about 220,000 clones listed, approximately 80% were seen once; the top ten hold about 9.7%. The V gene's germline CDR1 is SGHRS and CDR2 YFSETQ. The ends lost 4 bases at V and 10 bases at J; junction bases unmatched: 12. The CDR3 sequence is 15 residues long. The origin of this receptor is a man aged 50 or older with active or convalescent COVID-19. Sequences were obtained from peripheral blood. The chain employs TRBV5-1 and TRBJ2-1; 9 bases align to TRBD2. The CDR3 sequence: CASSPGTSNADEQFF. In DNA form, the CDR3 reads TGCGCCAGCAGCCCGGGGACTAGCAACGCAGACGAGCAGTTCTTC.